This TCR beta chain came from a study of PD-L1 blockade in urothelial cancer. As for the study in general: Males with urothelial cancer arising in the bladder constituted twenty-five of the 29 patients. Patients had received 0 to 3 prior chemotherapy regimens. The study, taken as a whole, reports: Lower than median blood TCR clonality before treatment predicted better survival.

V gave up 5 bases and J gave up 4 bases; unmatched junction bases: 14. Germline values: CDR1 MNHEY, CDR2 SMNVEV (reference sequence). The CDR3 spans 17 residues. The assay was immunoSEQ multiplex PCR, and TCRdb's table has in-frame clones only and misses some. The sample contains around 38,000 clones, 75% to 90% of which appear only once. Indicated time point: peripheral blood 6 weeks after treatment start. Details on this clone: Its antigen is still unknown.

This TCR derives from a man aged 55 to 70 with urothelial cancer. V is TRBV27 and J is TRBJ2-1; TRBD1 matches at 7 bases. The source material was PBMCs, sampled around atezolizumab (anti-PD-L1) treatment. The CDR3 sequence: CASSRYITDRSYNEQFF. In DNA form, the CDR3 reads TGTGCCAGCAGTCGGTACATAACGGACAGGTCATACAATGAGCAGTTCTTC.